This T cell receptor beta chain was retrieved from a study of tumour-infiltrating T cells in Burkitt lymphoma (dated by TCRdb to 2019 to 2021). Regarding the complete study: All epidemiological subtypes of Burkitt lymphoma were represented among the roughly 82 patients who made up the cohort. Clinical outcome was correlated with TCR repertoire data, and overall and progression-free survival were found to be predicted by productive clonality independently of established prognosticators, including age at diagnosis. The paper as a whole reports these results and caveats: Numerous Burkitt lymphoma patients were found to share several public clonotypes, a finding suggesting shared tumour neoantigen selection that is absent from diffuse large B-cell lymphoma.

Library preparation used the immunoSEQ multiplex PCR assay. Drawn from immuneACCESS, this table holds only the in-frame rearrangements with V and J called that TCRdb kept. Clones are partly lost; checked studies trace under half to an unresolved V gene and leave the rest unexplained. Recorded for this sample are 600 to 750 clones; about 96% of them occurred a single time. 4% to 4.5% of the sample rests with the top ten. Regarding this clone: Its antigen is currently not known. Base qualities were left out, and no much larger clone turns up one base away.

Sequencing input: tumor tissue. The clonotype was recovered from a human donor with Burkitt lymphoma.

CDR3 protein: CASSYGKRGTEAFF. The sequence in DNA is TGTGCCAGCAGTTACGGCAAACGGGGCACTGAAGCTTTCTTT. Recombination linked TRBV6-5 to TRBJ1-1, with the D gene not confidently named. Its CDR3 holds 14 amino acids, cysteine through phenylalanine. Only CDR3 DNA is held: 42 bases, read in frame from base 1. Between the V and J ends, shortened by 2 bases and 4 bases respectively, the junction contains 11 bases. Based on the germline V gene, the CDR1 and CDR2 sequences are MNHEY and SVGAGI.